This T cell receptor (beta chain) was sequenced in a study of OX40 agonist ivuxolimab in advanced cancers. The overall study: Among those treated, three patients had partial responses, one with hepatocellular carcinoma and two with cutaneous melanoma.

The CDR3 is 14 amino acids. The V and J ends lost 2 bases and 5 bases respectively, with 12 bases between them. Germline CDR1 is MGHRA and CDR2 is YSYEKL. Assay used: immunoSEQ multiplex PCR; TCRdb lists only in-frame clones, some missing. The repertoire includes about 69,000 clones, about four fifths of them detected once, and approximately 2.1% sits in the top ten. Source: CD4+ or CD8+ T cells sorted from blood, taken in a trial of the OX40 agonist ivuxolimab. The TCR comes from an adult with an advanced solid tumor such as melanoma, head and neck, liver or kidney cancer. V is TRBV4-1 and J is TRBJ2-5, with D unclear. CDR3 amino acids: CASSQYLLRETQYF. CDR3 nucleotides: TGCGCCAGCAGCCAATACCTATTGCGCGAGACCCAGTACTTC.